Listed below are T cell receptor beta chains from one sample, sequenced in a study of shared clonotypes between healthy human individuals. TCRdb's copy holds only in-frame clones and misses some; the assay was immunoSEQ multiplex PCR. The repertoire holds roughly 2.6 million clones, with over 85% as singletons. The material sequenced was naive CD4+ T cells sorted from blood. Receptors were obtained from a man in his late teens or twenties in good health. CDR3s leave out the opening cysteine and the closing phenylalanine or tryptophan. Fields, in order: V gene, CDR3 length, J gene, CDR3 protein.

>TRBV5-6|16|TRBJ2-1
ASSGTGLPGWVYNEQF
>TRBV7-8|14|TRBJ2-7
ASSSGRQLPIYEQY
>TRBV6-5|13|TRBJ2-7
ASSLLRGQSYEQY
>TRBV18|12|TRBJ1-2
ASSLQEGSYGYT
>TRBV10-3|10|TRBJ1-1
AITAGNTEAF
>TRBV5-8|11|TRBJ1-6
ASSLVDGAPLH
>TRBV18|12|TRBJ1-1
ASSPREANTEAF
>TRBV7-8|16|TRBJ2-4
ASSFLSSTSGTSGIQY
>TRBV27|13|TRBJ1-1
ASSLSFFPNTEAF
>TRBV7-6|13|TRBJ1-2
ASSSHLTGSAGYT
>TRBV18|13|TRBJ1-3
ASSPDGLGRNTIY
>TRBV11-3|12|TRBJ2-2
ASSSQAGTGELF
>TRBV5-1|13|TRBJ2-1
ASSLGDGRYNEQF
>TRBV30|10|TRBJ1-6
AWTPKAAPLH
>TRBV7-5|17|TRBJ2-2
ARSSGGTSGRSNTGELF
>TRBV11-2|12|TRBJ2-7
ASSSDRETYEQY
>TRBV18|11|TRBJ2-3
ASSPRPTDTQY
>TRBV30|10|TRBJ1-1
AWITGGLEAF
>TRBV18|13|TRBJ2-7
ASSQLTGGNYEQY
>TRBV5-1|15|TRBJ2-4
ASSLELTNTAKNIQY
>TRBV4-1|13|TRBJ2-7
ASSQPGQGGYEQY
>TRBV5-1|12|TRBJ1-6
ASSLEGDNSPLH
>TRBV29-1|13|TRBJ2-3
SVAEEWEGPDTQY
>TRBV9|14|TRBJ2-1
ASSPLEGLEYNEQF
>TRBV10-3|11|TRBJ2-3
AISEGEWDTQY
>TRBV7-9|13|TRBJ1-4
ASSLVAGKGEKLF
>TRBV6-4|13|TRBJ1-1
ASSDHSVGRTEAF
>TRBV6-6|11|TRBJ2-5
ASLRGTQETQY
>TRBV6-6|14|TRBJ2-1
ASSSGGLSSYNEQF
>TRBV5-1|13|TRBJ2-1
ASSLSGRGYNEQF
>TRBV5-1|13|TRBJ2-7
ASSPSQGIGYEQY
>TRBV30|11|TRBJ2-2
ALNGLTTGELF
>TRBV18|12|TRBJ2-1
ASSPISSYNEQF
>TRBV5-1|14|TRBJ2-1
ASSQSGRGQHDEQF
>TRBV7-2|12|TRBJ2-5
ASSSGQYQETQY
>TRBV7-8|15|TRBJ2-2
ASSLDLFGGNTGELF
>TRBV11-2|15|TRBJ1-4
ASSNQGGGSVYEKLF
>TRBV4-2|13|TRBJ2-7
ASSLTTSGVYEQY
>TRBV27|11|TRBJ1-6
ASSRQGDSPLH